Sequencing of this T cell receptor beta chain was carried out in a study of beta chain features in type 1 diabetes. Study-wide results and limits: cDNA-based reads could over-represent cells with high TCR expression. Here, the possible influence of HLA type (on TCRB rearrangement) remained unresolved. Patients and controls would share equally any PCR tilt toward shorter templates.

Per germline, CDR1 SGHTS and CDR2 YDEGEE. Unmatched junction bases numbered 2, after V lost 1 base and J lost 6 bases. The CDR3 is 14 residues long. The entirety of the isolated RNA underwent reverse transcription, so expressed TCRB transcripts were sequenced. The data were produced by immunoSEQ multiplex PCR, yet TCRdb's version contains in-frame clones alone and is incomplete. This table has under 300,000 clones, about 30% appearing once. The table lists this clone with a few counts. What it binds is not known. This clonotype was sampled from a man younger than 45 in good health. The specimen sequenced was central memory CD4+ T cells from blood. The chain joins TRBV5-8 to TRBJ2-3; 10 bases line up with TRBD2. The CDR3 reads CASSLSGGADTQYF. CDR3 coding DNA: TGTGCCAGCAGCTTGAGCGGGGGGGCCGATACGCAGTATTTT.